This TCR beta chain was documented in a study of T cells in Graves' hyperthyroidism and ophthalmopathy (dated by TCRdb to 2018 to 2020). With respect to the entire study: Peripheral blood samples were taken at the time of initial diagnosis, prior to any treatment. A discovery cohort of about 100 patients, roughly 43 with Graves' ophthalmopathy and 57 with stable Graves' hyperthyroidism, was used to find distinguishing TCR V-J signatures. Prospective prediction of ophthalmopathy was tested in an independent validation cohort consisting of 18 hyperthyroidism patients and over 15 patients who later progressed to ophthalmopathy. The approximately 90 discovery patients were divided at random into training and test sets in a 7:3 ratio. Thyroid tissue and blood T-cell repertoires from more than 5 Graves' hyperthyroidism patients were also compared in the study. Following sampling, methimazole starting at 30 mg daily was given to hyperthyroidism patients, and high-dose intravenous methylprednisolone was given to ophthalmopathy patients. The paper describes TCR Vbeta CDR3 sequencing of more than 120 peripheral blood samples, made up of 40 to 45 ophthalmopathy patients, more than 70 hyperthyroidism patients and roughly 17 progressor patients. Here is what the overall study found, with its caveats: In validation, the model predicted progression to ophthalmopathy with approximately 71% sensitivity and 72% to 75% specificity, a median of about 6 months before onset. A 13 V-J signature model separated ophthalmopathy from stable hyperthyroidism, with around 90% sensitivity and roughly 81% specificity in cross-validation and 80%/75% in testing. Most expanded thyroid clonotypes (frequency above 0.001) were also detected in blood, suggesting blood repertoires may reflect thyroid immune responses. No statistical method was used to set the sample size in advance, and investigators knew the group allocation.

The TCR beta CDR3 regions were amplified from the RNA transcripts. The TCR CDR3 was subjected to a first round of RT-PCR using the HTBI primer set and the Qiagen OneStep RT-PCR kit. Libraries were constructed in a second round of multiplex PCR, after which size selection and purification were performed. Sequencing of the libraries was done on an Illumina HiSeq2000 using paired-end 100 bp reads. As for how the authors treated the data: SOAPnuke was used to process the raw data, throwing out any read that contained adapters or uncalled bases, had a mean Phred below 15, or lacked an exact constant-primer or identifier match. COPE v1.2.5 was used to merge high-quality paired reads, and clonotypes were defined as unique nucleotide sequences. Clonotypes were aligned to IMGT TRBV, TRBD and TRBJ reference segments using MiTCR v1.1. Analysis was restricted to V-J combinations with a frequency above 0.0001, which covered 99% to 99.2% of repertoires. The TCS score was defined as the ratio of F50 (clonal expansion) to E x V (chaos), calculated using BLOSUM62-based TCRdist between CDR3 peptides within each V-J. Welch's t-statistics and random forest reduced several hundred V-J features to 13, which were used in a naive Bayes classifier (R e1071). Using fastp trimming at Q25 and MiXCR clonotype assembly, TCRdb reanalyzed the public sequencing data and kept in-frame beta chains. A single entry per CDR3 protein holds the most common genes and DNA from its merged rows. TCRdb, not the original authors, processed these V and J calls. Across this sample there are 470,000 or so distinct CDR3 sequences, with around 20% seen only once. Together, the top ten hold more than 25% of the sample.

This clonotype was recorded many times. It has no known antigen specificity. No much larger clone exists at a distance of one base, and base qualities are not known. A patient counted as having stable Graves' hyperthyroidism if no progression to ophthalmopathy occurred over 18 months of follow-up. Hyperthyroidism patients were newly diagnosed, with disease duration under 2 months, and aged 18 to 65 years. The study excluded patients with uncontrolled infections, other autoimmune diseases, pregnancy or lactation. Clinical symptoms, serum thyroxine and TRAb, thyroid ultrasound, and orbital computed tomography formed the basis for the diagnoses. PBMCs were separated from 8 to 10 ml of fresh peripheral blood using Ficoll-Paque density gradient centrifugation. Trizol reagent was used to extract total RNA, and RNA quality was then checked on an Agilent 2100 Bioanalyzer. The CDR3, cysteine through phenylalanine, is 14 amino acids long. Only the CDR3 region is kept as DNA, spanning 42 bases read in frame from base 1. V sheds 5 bases and J sheds 4 bases, leaving 14 bases between their ends. Taken from the germline V gene (reference sequence), the CDR1 and CDR2 loops are SEHNR and FQNEAQ.

Source material: blood. Recombination linked TRBV7-9 to TRBJ2-5; TRBD1 could be the D gene, as 6 bases match. This clonotype originated in a man in his late teens or twenties with Graves' hyperthyroidism. The nucleotide sequence is TGTGCCAGCAGCCTAGGACAGAATCGAGAGACCCAGTACTTC. Its translation is CASSLGQNRETQYF.